This T cell receptor beta chain appears in the sequencing data of a study of T cell repertoires in cytomegalovirus infection. The sample holds many counts of this clonotype. Its antigen remains unidentified. One entry per CDR3 protein results from TCRdb running MiXCR on the reads. The sample consists of about 330,000 distinct CDR3 sequences, about 35% of them appearing once. The ends lost 3 bases at V and 0 bases at J; junction bases unmatched: 4. Germline CDR1 reads LNHDA; CDR2 reads SQIVND (reference sequence). The CDR3 loop spans 17 amino acids. The rearrangement links TRBV19 to TRBJ2-1, with 11 bases identical to TRBD2. This clonotype was sampled from a human donor in good health (CMV status not recorded). Some clones in this sample may be carry-over from other donors' samples. Source: cultured PBMCs, taken from culture after CMV antigen stimulation. The CDR3 reads CASSISLAGASYNEQFF. The CDR3 nucleotides are TGTGCCAGTAGTATTTCACTAGCGGGAGCCTCCTACAATGAGCAGTTCTTC. Together with reference TRBV19 and TRBJ2-1, the CDR3 gives the full variable domain: DGGITQSPKYLFRKEGQNVTLSCEQNLNHDAMYWYRQDPGQGLRLIYYSQIVNDFQKGDIAEGYSVSREKKESFPLTVTSAQKNPTAFYLCASSISLAGASYNEQFFGPGTRLTVL.